The 25 T cell receptor beta chains in this list originate from one sample, sequenced in a study of shared clonotypes between healthy human individuals. Profiling relied on immunoSEQ multiplex PCR, and the TCRdb table lists in-frame clones only, not all of them. This table holds some 580,000 clones, less than 98% found once. What was sequenced was naive CD4+ T cells sorted from blood. The subset: CD45RA+ positively selected. These receptors were obtained from a young woman in good health.

This chain joins TRBV2 and TRBJ2-7, with TRBD1 as a possible D gene (5 bases). CDR1 and CDR2 from the germline V gene are SNHLY and FYNNEI. V shed 6 bases and J shed 2 bases, with 14 bases lying between them. This CDR3 is built from 14 residues. The CDR3 coding sequence is TGTGCCAGCAGGGAGACTCAGGGTACCTACGAGCAGTACTTC. This encodes CASRETQGTYEQYF.

This chain connects TRBV5-3 to TRBJ1-2; no clear D gene. TRBV5-3 is flagged as an ORF with uncertain function. V was trimmed by 5 bases and J by 3 bases, leaving 14 bases between them. This CDR3 is 14 amino acids long. CDR3: CARSSGGADYGYTF. The CDR3, as DNA: TGTGCCAGAAGTTCGGGAGGCGCAGACTATGGCTACACCTTC.

This rearrangement joins TRBV5-4 to TRBJ2-1; no reliable D call. This CDR3 is built from 15 residues. Trimming removed 0 bases at V and 4 bases at J, with 11 bases between. CDR1 SGHNT and CDR2 YYREEE come from the germline V gene (reference sequence). The CDR3 spells CASSLASSSYNEQFF. The CDR3 DNA reads as TGTGCCAGCAGCTTGGCATCGTCGTCTTACAATGAGCAGTTCTTC. The full variable domain, its missing parts supplied by reference TRBV5-4 and TRBJ2-1, is ETGVTQSPTHLIKTRGQQVTLRCSSQSGHNTVSWYQQALGQGPQFIFQYYREEENGRGNFPPRFSGLQFPNYSSELNVNALELDDSALYLCASSLASSSYNEQFFGPGTRLTVL.

This chain connects TRBV7-8 to TRBJ2-7, with a tentative D call TRBD1 (6 bases). The CDR3 length is 13 residues. The germline CDR1 and CDR2 sequences are SGHVS and FQNEAQ. V was pared by 4 bases and J by 4 bases, with 11 bases between. The CDR3 reads CASSSDRPYEQYF. The CDR3 DNA reads TGTGCCAGCAGCTCAGACAGGCCTTACGAGCAGTACTTC.

The chain is built from TRBV28 and TRBJ1-4; D unclear. The CDR3 runs to 16 residues. CDR1 is MDHEN and CDR2 is SYDVKM in the germline V gene. Trimming took 6 bases from V and 7 from J, leaving 21 bases between them. The CDR3 loop reads CASSSLGVSPFEKLFF. CDR3 in DNA: TGTGCCAGCAGCTCCTTAGGCGTCAGTCCTTTTGAAAAACTGTTTTTT.

The chain carries TRBV30 and TRBJ2-7; no firm D call. Between the trimmed V and J ends, which lost 0 bases and 5 bases, there was a span of 5 bases. The CDR3 extends over 11 amino acids. Germline values: CDR1 GTSNPN, CDR2 SVGIG (reference sequence). CDR3 nucleotide sequence: TGTGCCTGGAGTGTACTGGACGAGCAGTACTTC. It yields the protein CAWSVLDEQYF.

The chain couples TRBV6-4 to TRBJ1-1, with D possibly TRBD1 on 5 matching bases. This CDR3 contains 14 residues. V was shortened by 3 bases and J by 1 base, with 9 bases between the two germline ends. Germline V gene data show CDR1 as MRHNA and CDR2 as SNTAGT. The CDR3 sequence is CASSEEGRNTEAFF. Written as DNA, the CDR3 is TGTGCCAGCAGTGAAGAGGGGAGGAACACTGAAGCTTTCTTT.

The V gene is TRBV23-1, the J gene TRBJ2-3, with 14 bases aligning to TRBD2. TRBV23-1 is marked as an open reading frame, function uncertain. Germline trimming cut 0 bases from V and 5 bases from J; bases unmatched to any gene: 7. The CDR3 runs to 18 residues. The CDR3 is CASSQSIQTSGREDTQYF. In DNA, the CDR3 is TGCGCCAGCAGTCAATCAATCCAGACTAGCGGGAGGGAAGATACGCAGTATTTT.

The chain has TRBV30 and TRBJ2-7, with 8 bases identical to TRBD2. CDR3 length: 15 residues. After removal of 4 bases from V and 3 bases from J, the junction contained 11 bases not matched to a gene. Germline assignment: CDR1 GTSNPN and CDR2 SVGIG (reference sequence). CDR3 loop: CAWNLPGLGVYEQYF. DNA for the CDR3: TGTGCCTGGAACCTCCCGGGACTAGGGGTCTACGAGCAGTACTTC.

This clone was detected once. This chain joins TRBV4-2 and TRBJ2-7; TRBD2 aligns across 10 bases. Unmatched junction bases numbered 12, after V lost 0 bases and J lost 4 bases. CDR1 is LGHNA, CDR2 YNFKEQ, per germline. This CDR3 spans 18 amino acids. This CDR3 reads CASSQDSGSGRPLYEQYF. CDR3 bases: TGTGCCAGCAGCCAAGATAGTGGTAGCGGGAGGCCATTGTACGAGCAGTACTTC.

For the CDR3, the DNA is TGTGCCAGCCTCCACCCACCGACAGATACGCAGTATTTT. It is translated as CASLHPPTDTQYF. The rearrangement uses TRBV6-1 and TRBJ2-3; D is uncertain. Germline-derived CDR1 and CDR2 are MNHNS and SASEGT. Trimming pared 8 bases from V and 3 bases from J, leaving 12 bases between. The CDR3 covers 13 residues.

The chain uses TRBV29-1 and TRBJ1-1; D gene unclear. The V gene lost 3 bases and the J gene lost 3 bases, with 11 bases spanning the gap. Germline lookup yields CDR1 SQVTM and CDR2 ANQGSEA. This CDR3 contains 13 residues. CDR3 protein: CSVESSGYTEAFF. The CDR3 DNA reads TGCAGCGTTGAGTCGAGCGGGTACACTGAAGCTTTCTTT.

The chain links TRBV5-1 to TRBJ2-2; D might be TRBD1 or TRBD2, each matching 5 bases. Trimming left V 0 bases short and J 3 bases short, with 6 bases between. CDR1 and CDR2 from the germline V gene are SGHRS and YFSETQ. CDR3 length equals 14 residues. CDR3 amino acids: CASSLGGDTGELFF. For the CDR3, the DNA is TGCGCCAGCAGCTTGGGAGGGGACACCGGGGAGCTGTTTTTT.

This clone has only one observation. The rearrangement uses TRBV7-2 and TRBJ1-1, with D perhaps matching TRBD1 (6 bases). V was shortened by 7 bases and J by 5 bases, with 20 bases between the two germline ends. The germline CDR1 and CDR2 sequences are SGHTA and FQGNSA. There are 15 residues in the CDR3. Written as DNA, the CDR3 is TGTGCCAGCAACGTACGGGGGCGCCGGGCGACTGAAGCTTTCTTT. Translating gives CASNVRGRRATEAFF.

This clone came up once. The J gene is TRBJ2-2, the V gene TRBV19; possibly TRBD2 for D (6 bases). The CDR3 is 16 residues long. Trimming removed 4 bases at V and 3 bases at J, with 15 bases between. Germline-derived CDR1 and CDR2 are LNHDA and SQIVND (reference sequence). CDR3 in amino acids: CASSRPFASDTGELFF. CDR3 nucleotide sequence: TGTGCCAGTAGTAGACCCTTCGCTAGCGACACCGGGGAGCTGTTTTTT.

The V gene is TRBV7-2, the J gene TRBJ1-5; D not certain. The CDR3 covers 13 residues. The V end lost 1 base, the J end lost 7 bases, and 8 bases lay between the germline ends. In germline, CDR1 is SGHTA, CDR2 FQGNSA. CDR3 in amino acids: CASSLDRGQPQHF. In DNA form, the CDR3 reads TGTGCCAGCAGCTTAGACCGGGGACAGCCCCAGCATTTT.

The gene calls are TRBV7-8 and TRBJ2-1; 9 nucleotides align to TRBD2. The junction had 14 bases not matched to a gene; V was cut back by 5 bases and J by 6 bases. CDR1 is SGHVS, CDR2 FQNEAQ, per germline. The CDR3 covers 17 residues. The CDR3 loop is CASSPLVFGTSSNEQFF. DNA for the CDR3: TGTGCCAGCAGCCCCCTCGTTTTCGGGACTAGCTCCAATGAGCAGTTCTTC.

The V call is TRBV7-8, the J call TRBJ1-1; no firm D call. In germline, CDR1 is SGHVS, CDR2 FQNEAQ. The CDR3 totals 15 residues. V lost 1 base and J 5 bases, leaving 14 bases between the germline ends. The CDR3 reads CASSLVTRSRTEAFF. For the CDR3, the DNA is TGTGCCAGCAGCTTAGTCACGAGGTCGAGGACTGAAGCTTTCTTT.

This sequence joins TRBV19 and TRBJ2-2; D is undetermined. The germline V gene has CDR1 LNHDA and CDR2 SQIVND (reference sequence). The CDR3 contains 14 residues. Trimming shortened V by 4 bases and J by 0 bases, and 6 bases separated the two germline ends. CDR3 DNA sequence: TGTGCCAGTAGTAGGGTAACGAACACCGGGGAGCTGTTTTTT. It is translated as CASSRVTNTGELFF.

The chain couples TRBV28 to TRBJ1-3; possible D gene TRBD1, 5 bases. The germline V gene has CDR1 MDHEN and CDR2 SYDVKM. The CDR3 is made up of 16 amino acids. V gave up 5 bases and J gave up 7 bases, with 21 bases separating them. For the CDR3, the DNA is TGTGCCAGCAGTCTCCCCGTTTCAGGGCTGGGGAACACCATATATTTT. Protein sequence: CASSLPVSGLGNTIYF.

J is TRBJ2-3 and V is TRBV15; D uncertain. The germline V and J ends were trimmed by 5 bases and 1 base, with 13 bases remaining between them. The CDR3 is 15 amino acids. Germline loops: CDR1 LNHNV, CDR2 YYDKDF (reference sequence). The CDR3 loop reads CATSVRAIGTDTQYF. In DNA form, the CDR3 reads TGTGCCACCAGCGTCCGAGCCATTGGCACAGATACGCAGTATTTT.

The chain recombines TRBV11-2 with TRBJ2-1; TRBD1 is a possible D gene (7 bases). V was cut by 7 bases and J by 5 bases, with 15 bases left in between. Germline CDR1 and CDR2: SGHAT and FQNNGV. This CDR3 contains 14 residues. The DNA for the CDR3 is TGTGCCAGCACCGGGGGACAGCTCCACAATGAGCAGTTCTTC. It specifies CASTGGQLHNEQFF.

This clone was seen a single time. This chain joins TRBV28 and TRBJ2-1, with 7 positions matching TRBD2. The CDR3 contains 14 residues. Germline V CDR1 and CDR2: MDHEN, SYDVKM. V gave up 7 bases and J gave up 0 bases; unmatched junction bases: 3. CDR3 nucleotides: TGTGCCAGCAACGGACTAGACTCCTACAATGAGCAGTTCTTC. This gives the protein CASNGLDSYNEQFF.

Of note for this clone: The same CDR3 can be traced to other DNA sequences in this sample. V and J are TRBV7-3 and TRBJ1-1, with a possible D match to TRBD1 (5 bases). Germline CDR1 and CDR2: SGHTA and FQGTGA. This CDR3 has 13 amino acids. Trimming shortened V by 5 bases and J by 3 bases, and 10 bases separated the two germline ends. CDR3 bases: TGTGCCAGCAGCCCTCAGGGTGACACTGAAGCTTTCTTT. Translated, it gives CASSPQGDTEAFF.

The chain links TRBV28 to TRBJ2-3, with 13 bases matching TRBD2. This CDR3 has 17 amino acids. The germline V gene encodes CDR1 MDHEN and CDR2 SYDVKM. The J segment lost 3 bases and the V segment lost 3 bases, leaving 6 bases of the junction unmatched. DNA for the CDR3: TGTGCCAGCAGTTTCGTTCGGACTAGCGGGAGTACAGATACGCAGTATTTT. The encoded protein is CASSFVRTSGSTDTQYF.